This is a list of T cell receptor beta chains from one sample in a study of T-cell memory formation after mild COVID-19. TCRdb used MiXCR to reprocess the 5' RACE reads, holding one entry per CDR3 protein. Of under 450,000 distinct CDR3 sequences listed, about 15% are singletons. The sample was PBMCs or a T cell subset sorted from them (not recorded which). Receptors were obtained from a man younger than 35 who had mild COVID-19 (a few samples of this study predate the infection). Cell type and time point are not known. The CDR3 runs from the conserved cysteine through the conserved F or W. The D gene is left open where the match is weak. Size is stated for part of the rows, as once, few or many counts, or as a class when the clone is expanded.

.,.,TRBJ1-4,TRBV28,CASSPQQESDNEKLFF,TGTGCCAGCAGTCCCCAACAGGAAAGCGACAATGAAAAACTGTTTTTT
few,.,TRBJ1-2,TRBV7-9,CASSRENGGLGGYTF,TGTGCCAGCAGCCGTGAAAATGGGGGTTTAGGCGGCTACACCTTC
few,.,TRBJ2-3,TRBV4-3,CASSHARDTQYF,TGCGCCAGCAGCCATGCTAGAGATACGCAGTATTTT
once,.,TRBJ1-2,TRBV7-2,CASSLTDSTFYGYTF,TGTGCCAGCAGCCTTACGGATTCGACCTTCTATGGCTACACCTTC
.,TRBD1,TRBJ1-5,TRBV10-3,CAISDYGGGDRPQHF,TGTGCCATCAGTGACTATGGAGGGGGCGATCGGCCCCAGCATTTT
many,.,TRBJ1-2,TRBV7-3,CASSSLSRLRKNYGYTF,TGTGCCAGCAGCTCCCTTTCGAGACTTAGGAAGAACTATGGCTACACCTTC
.,.,TRBJ1-5,TRBV19,CASSPEGGPQQPQHF,TGTGCCAGTAGTCCCGAGGGGGGGCCCCAGCAGCCCCAGCATTTT
.,TRBD1,TRBJ1-2,TRBV7-9,CASSFPQGGVDYGYTF,TGTGCCAGCAGCTTCCCCCAGGGGGGGGTTGACTATGGCTACACCTTC
few,.,TRBJ2-5,TRBV12-3/TRBV12-4,CASSGGRNQETQYF,TGTGCCAGCAGTGGGGGGCGCAACCAAGAGACCCAGTACTTC
few,TRBD2,TRBJ2-3,TRBV6-2/TRBV6-3,CATKRDDTDTQYF,TGTGCCACCAAGCGGGACGACACAGATACGCAGTATTTT
.,.,TRBJ1-2,TRBV29-1,CSVGWGRLYGYTF,TGCAGCGTTGGGTGGGGGCGCCTCTATGGCTACACCTTC
many,TRBD1,TRBJ2-3,TRBV4-3,CASGQRTGGDTQYF,TGCGCCAGCGGTCAGCGGACAGGGGGCGATACGCAGTATTTT
many,.,TRBJ1-1,TRBV3-1,CASSRKRDSRNTEAFF,TGTGCCAGCAGCCGAAAAAGGGATTCAAGGAACACTGAAGCTTTCTTT
few,.,TRBJ2-2,TRBV23-1,CASSRGPPGELFF,TGCGCCAGCAGCCGGGGACCCCCCGGGGAGCTGTTTTTT
.,.,TRBJ1-1,TRBV6-6,CASNPPLGTEAFF,TGTGCCAGCAATCCGCCCTTGGGGACTGAAGCTTTCTTT
few,TRBD1,TRBJ1-2,TRBV2,CASRGQIYGYTF,TGTGCCAGCAGGGGACAGATCTATGGCTACACCTTC
many,.,TRBJ2-5,TRBV7-2,CASSLSWEETQYF,TGTGCCAGCAGCTTAAGTTGGGAAGAGACCCAGTACTTC
.,.,TRBJ2-5,TRBV5-1,CASSSEPLRRETQYF,TGCGCCAGCAGCTCGGAACCACTCCGGAGGGAGACCCAGTACTTC
.,.,TRBJ2-3,TRBV28,CASSPVRATDTDTQYF,TGTGCCAGCAGTCCCGTACGGGCGACAGACACAGATACGCAGTATTTT
once,.,TRBJ2-7,TRBV29-1,CSVSYSGNYEQYF,TGCAGCGTTTCTTACAGTGGCAACTACGAGCAGTACTTC
.,.,TRBJ2-1,TRBV5-1,CASRGGLTGGNSYNEQFF,TGCGCCAGCAGAGGGGGATTAACAGGAGGCAACAGCTACAATGAGCAGTTCTTC
few,.,TRBJ2-7,TRBV7-2,CASSFYGLSHEQYF,TGTGCCAGCAGCTTTTACGGACTATCGCACGAGCAGTACTTC
many,TRBD1,TRBJ2-7,TRBV7-6,CASSLEQGVRYEQYF,TGTGCCAGCAGCTTAGAGCAGGGGGTGAGGTACGAGCAGTACTTC
few,.,TRBJ1-2,TRBV5-5,CASSLVSGAYGYTF,TGTGCCAGCAGCTTGGTCTCAGGGGCCTACGGCTACACCTTC
many,.,TRBJ1-2,TRBV7-2,CASSLALTNNGYTF,TGTGCCAGCAGCTTAGCTTTAACCAACAATGGCTACACCTTC
few,.,TRBJ1-6,TRBV7-2,CASSLVVGRTNSPLHF,TGTGCCAGCAGCTTAGTGGTGGGACGGACTAATTCACCCCTCCACTTT
few,.,TRBJ2-1,TRBV7-2,CASSVNRVPGGEQFF,TGTGCCAGCAGCGTAAACAGGGTGCCTGGGGGTGAGCAGTTCTTC
.,.,TRBJ1-1,TRBV6-5,CASSYSDGQQTFF,TGTGCCAGCAGTTACTCGGACGGCCAGCAAACTTTCTTT
few,TRBD2,TRBJ2-7,TRBV7-2,CASSLGGSGAYEQYF,TGTGCCAGCAGCTTAGGAGGTAGCGGGGCTTACGAGCAGTACTTC
many,.,TRBJ2-1,TRBV12-3/TRBV12-4,CASSLGGPYNEQFF,TGTGCCAGCAGTTTAGGGGGGCCGTACAATGAGCAGTTCTTC
few,.,TRBJ1-6,TRBV11-2,CASSLVGRLNSPLHF,TGTGCCAGCAGCTTAGTGGGCAGATTAAATTCACCCCTCCACTTT
.,TRBD2,TRBJ2-2,TRBV7-9,CASTFSTSGVSRSGELFF,TGTGCCAGCACCTTCTCGACTAGCGGGGTGAGCCGGTCTGGGGAGCTGTTTTTT
many,.,TRBJ1-3,TRBV7-9,CASEAGSGNTIYF,TGTGCCAGCGAAGCAGGCTCTGGAAACACCATATATTTT
.,.,TRBJ1-1,TRBV6-5,CASSLRTVPEAFF,TGTGCCAGCAGTCTTAGGACAGTTCCTGAAGCTTTCTTT
few,TRBD2,TRBJ2-5,TRBV7-8,CASLISGGKETQYF,TGTGCCAGCCTCATCTCGGGGGGGAAGGAGACCCAGTACTTC
.,.,TRBJ1-6,TRBV12-3/TRBV12-4,CASSLAEGNSPLHF,TGTGCCAGCAGTTTAGCGGAGGGTAATTCACCCCTCCACTTT
few,.,TRBJ2-7,TRBV27,CASSPLGVSYEQYF,TGTGCCAGCAGTCCCCTCGGGGTATCCTACGAGCAGTACTTC
many,.,TRBJ1-1,TRBV7-2,CASSPQGLEAFF,TGTGCCAGCAGTCCTCAAGGTCTTGAAGCTTTCTTT
few,.,TRBJ2-2,TRBV7-9,CASSLRRGDSGELFF,TGTGCCAGCAGTCTCCGAAGGGGAGACAGTGGGGAGCTGTTTTTT
.,TRBD2,TRBJ2-5,TRBV20-1,CSARDPQRGATQYF,TGCAGTGCTAGAGATCCCCAGCGGGGAGCGACCCAGTACTTC
few,TRBD2,TRBJ2-5,TRBV7-6,CASSLLLAESRGQYF,TGTGCCAGCAGCTTATTACTAGCGGAGTCGAGGGGCCAGTACTTC
.,TRBD1,TRBJ1-3,TRBV9,CASSPRTGGLSGNTIYF,TGTGCCAGCAGCCCCCGGACAGGGGGCCTCTCTGGAAACACCATATATTTT
many,.,TRBJ2-1,TRBV20-1,CSARDFETSSYNEQFF,TGCAGTGCTAGAGATTTTGAGACCAGCTCCTACAATGAGCAGTTCTTC
few,.,TRBJ2-5,TRBV2,CATRGDIQETQYF,TGTGCCACCAGGGGAGACATCCAAGAGACCCAGTACTTC
.,.,TRBJ1-2,TRBV7-2,CASSPLLGRRDGYTF,TGTGCCAGCAGCCCACTCCTGGGGCGCAGAGATGGCTACACCTTC
.,.,TRBJ2-3,TRBV7-2,CASGGGDGRGGADTQYF,TGTGCCAGCGGAGGGGGCGATGGGCGGGGTGGGGCAGATACGCAGTATTTT
.,.,TRBJ1-1,TRBV10-3,CAISESTGLSEAFF,TGTGCCATCAGTGAGTCGACCGGGTTGAGTGAAGCTTTCTTT
.,.,TRBJ2-2,TRBV12-3/TRBV12-4,CASGRGSTGELFF,TGTGCCAGCGGACGGGGTTCGACCGGGGAGCTGTTTTTT
.,.,TRBJ1-2,TRBV5-6,CASSARRLYGCTF,TGTGCCAGCAGCGCTCGCCGTCTCTATGGCTGCACCTTC
.,.,TRBJ1-1,TRBV10-3,CAISGREEADTEAFF,TGTGCCATCAGTGGCAGGGAAGAGGCGGACACTGAAGCTTTCTTT
many,TRBD2,TRBJ2-2,TRBV20-1,CSARGPSGGAGTGELFF,TGCAGTGCTAGAGGTCCTAGCGGGGGGGCCGGCACCGGGGAGCTGTTTTTT
many,.,TRBJ1-2,TRBV7-2,CASSPSSGVGYGYTF,TGTGCCAGCAGCCCCTCTTCGGGGGTTGGCTATGGCTACACCTTC
few,.,TRBJ2-5,TRBV5-1,CASSLQDRETQYF,TGCGCCAGCAGCTTGCAGGATAGAGAGACCCAGTACTTC
few,TRBD1,TRBJ1-4,TRBV7-6,CASSSDIETGGKLFF,TGTGCCAGCAGCTCCGATATTGAGACAGGGGGAAAACTGTTTTTT
few,TRBD1,TRBJ2-4,TRBV7-2,CASSLTRQGLNIQYF,TGTGCCAGCAGCTTAACCCGACAGGGCCTAAACATTCAGTACTTC
few,.,TRBJ2-7,TRBV6-5,CASSYLTGSYEQYF,TGTGCCAGCAGTTACCTAACAGGGAGCTACGAGCAGTACTTC
few,.,TRBJ1-3,TRBV12-3/TRBV12-4,CASTKKSNTIYF,TGTGCCAGCACCAAAAAAAGTAACACCATATATTTT